This TCR beta chain was identified in a study of molecular identifiers for immune sequencing clone quantification. This CDR3 is built from 14 residues. Trimming removed 8 bases from V and 1 base from J, with 14 bases in between. Germline assignment: CDR1 MGHDK and CDR2 SYGVNS. TCRdb processed the PCR reads anew with MiXCR; each CDR3 protein has one entry. This sample has 75,000 to 100,000 distinct CDR3 sequences, with 19% found just once. This clonotype was counted at least ten times. Sequencing was carried out using naive CD8+ T cells from blood, with Jurkat cell RNA spiked in. The subset is: FACS-sorted CD8+CD4-CCR7+CD45RA+ naive T cells. The clonotype originates from a human donor in good health. Some libraries in this study had Jurkat cell RNA spiked in. This chain connects TRBV25-1 to TRBJ2-5; D perhaps matches TRBD1 (6 bases). The CDR3 reads CASQTGFPQETQYF. CDR3 bases: TGTGCCAGCCAAACAGGGTTTCCCCAAGAGACCCAGTACTTC.